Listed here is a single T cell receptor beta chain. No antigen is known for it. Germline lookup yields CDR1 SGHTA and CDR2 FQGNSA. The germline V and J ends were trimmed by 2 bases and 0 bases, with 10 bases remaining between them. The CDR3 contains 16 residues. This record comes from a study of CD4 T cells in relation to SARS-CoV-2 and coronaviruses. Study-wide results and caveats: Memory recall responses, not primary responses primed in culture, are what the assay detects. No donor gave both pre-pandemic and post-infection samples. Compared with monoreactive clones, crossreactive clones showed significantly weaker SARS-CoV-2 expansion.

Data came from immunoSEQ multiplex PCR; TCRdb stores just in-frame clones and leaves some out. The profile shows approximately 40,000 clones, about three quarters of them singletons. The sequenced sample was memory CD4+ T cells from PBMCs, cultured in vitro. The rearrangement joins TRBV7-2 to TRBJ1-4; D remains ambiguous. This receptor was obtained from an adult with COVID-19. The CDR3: CASSLFWQATNEKLFF. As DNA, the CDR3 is TGTGCCAGCAGCTTATTCTGGCAGGCAACTAATGAAAAACTGTTTTTT.